This T cell receptor beta chain was sequenced during a study of T cell responses to AZD1222 COVID-19 vaccine. General study results and limits: Spike-specific TCR depth and breadth grew after two AZD1222 doses. At 160-218 and 743-854, vaccine-associated CD4 TCRs were dominant, and they spanned spike. It was only after the peak T cell response that any repertoires were sampled.

The CDR3 loop spans 15 amino acids. Germline V CDR1 and CDR2: MDHEN, SYDVKM. Trimming cost V 6 bases and J 2 bases; bases outside gene matches: 9. Comment on this clone: Its target is unknown.

Measured with immunoSEQ multiplex PCR; TCRdb has only the in-frame clones, and not every one. This sample has around 140,000 clones, with roughly 88% found just once. The sample consisted of peripheral blood, taken 28 days after the second dose of the MenACWY control vaccine. The V call is TRBV28, the J call TRBJ1-2; 7 nucleotides agree with TRBD1. This clonotype was obtained from an adult who received the MenACWY meningococcal vaccine as a control. In DNA, the CDR3 is TGTGCCAGCAGCCCTACTACAGGGGCAAACTATGGCTACACCTTC. Protein: CASSPTTGANYGYTF.